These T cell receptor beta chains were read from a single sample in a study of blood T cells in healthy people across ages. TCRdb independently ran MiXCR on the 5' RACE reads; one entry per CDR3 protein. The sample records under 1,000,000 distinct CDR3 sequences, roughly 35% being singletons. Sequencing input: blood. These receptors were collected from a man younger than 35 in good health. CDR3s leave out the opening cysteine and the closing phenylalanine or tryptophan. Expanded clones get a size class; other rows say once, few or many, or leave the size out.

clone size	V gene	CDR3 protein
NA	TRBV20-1	SEVKGAGNTEAF
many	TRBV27	ASSTDPRTDTQY
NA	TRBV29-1	SVALSNQPQH
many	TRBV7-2	ASSFYTGPGYEQY
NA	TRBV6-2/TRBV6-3	ASSYLSGGASTDTQY
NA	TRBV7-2	ASSSPRGLTDTQY
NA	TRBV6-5	ASTVSGRGTEAF
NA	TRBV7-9	ASSSHGQRETQF
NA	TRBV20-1	SARGMGQNTEENIQY
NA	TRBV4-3	ASSQSPSGKQF
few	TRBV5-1	ASSSGQPGETQY
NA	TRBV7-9	ASSLGAGGFGTEAF
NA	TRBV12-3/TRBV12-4	ASSLVFGANTGELF
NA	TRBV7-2	ASSLKFSGGRGDTQY
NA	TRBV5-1	ASSLELAGGCEQY
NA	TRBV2	ASSNRGGREAQY
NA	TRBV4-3	ASSQAPDSGVNVLT
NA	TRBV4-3	ASSQEERATDTQY
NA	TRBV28	VSSLDRGTDTQY
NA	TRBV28	ASSCESFYNTEAF
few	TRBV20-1	SALGERGDADTQY
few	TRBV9	ASSGTGRTIDTQY
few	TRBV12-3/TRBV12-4	ASSSSTGINTEAF
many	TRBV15	ATLSGNSHEKLF
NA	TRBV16	ASSQGVMNYLSGNTIY
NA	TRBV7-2	ASSSGLKKNIQY
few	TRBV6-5	ASSYGTGALPRTYNEQF
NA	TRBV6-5	ASSYSTGTNEKLF
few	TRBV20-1	SARGLGIAKNIQY
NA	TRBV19	ASSIVGGNNEQF
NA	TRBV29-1	SVIPGELF
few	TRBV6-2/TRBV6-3	ASSLAGQGADTQY